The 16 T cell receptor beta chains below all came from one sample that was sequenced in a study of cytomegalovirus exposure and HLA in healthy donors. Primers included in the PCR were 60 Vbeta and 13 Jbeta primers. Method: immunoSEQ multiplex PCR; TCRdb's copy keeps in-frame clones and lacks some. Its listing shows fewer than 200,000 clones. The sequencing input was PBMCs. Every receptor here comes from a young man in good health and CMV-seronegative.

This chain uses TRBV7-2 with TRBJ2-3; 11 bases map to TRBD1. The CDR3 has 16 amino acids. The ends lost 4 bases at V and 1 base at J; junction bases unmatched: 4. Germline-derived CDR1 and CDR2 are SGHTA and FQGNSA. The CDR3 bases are TGTGCCAGCAGCTGGGGGACAGGGGGTGGCACAGATACGCAGTATTTT. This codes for CASSWGTGGGTDTQYF. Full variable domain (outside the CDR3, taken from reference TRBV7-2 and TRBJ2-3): GAGVSQSPSNKVTEKGKDVELRCDPISGHTALYWYRQSLGQGLEFLIYFQGNSAPDKSGLPSDRFSAERTGGSVSTLTIQRTQQEDSAVYLCASSWGTGGGTDTQYFGPGTRLTVL.

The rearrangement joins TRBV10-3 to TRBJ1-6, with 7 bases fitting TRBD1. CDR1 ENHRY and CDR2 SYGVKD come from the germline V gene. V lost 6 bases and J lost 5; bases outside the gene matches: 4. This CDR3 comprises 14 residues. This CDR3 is CAIRTGTDNSPLHF. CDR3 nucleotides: TGTGCCATCAGAACCGGGACAGATAATTCACCCCTCCACTTT.

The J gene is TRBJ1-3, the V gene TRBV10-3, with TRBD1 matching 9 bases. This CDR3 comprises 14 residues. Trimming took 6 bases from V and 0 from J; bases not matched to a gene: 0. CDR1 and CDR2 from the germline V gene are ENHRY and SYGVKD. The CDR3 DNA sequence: TGTGCCATCAGGACAGGGGGCTCTGGAAACACCATATATTTT. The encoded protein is CAIRTGGSGNTIYF.

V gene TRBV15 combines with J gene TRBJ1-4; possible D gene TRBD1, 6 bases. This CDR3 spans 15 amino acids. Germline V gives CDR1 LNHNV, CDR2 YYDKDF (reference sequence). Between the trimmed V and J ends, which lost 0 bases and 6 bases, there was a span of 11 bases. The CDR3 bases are TGTGCCACCAGCAGAGACAGGGGAGATGATGAAAAACTGTTTTTT. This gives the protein CATSRDRGDDEKLFF.

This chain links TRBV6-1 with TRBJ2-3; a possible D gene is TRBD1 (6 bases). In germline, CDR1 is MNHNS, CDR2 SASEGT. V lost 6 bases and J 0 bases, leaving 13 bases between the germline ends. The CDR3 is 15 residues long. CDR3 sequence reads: CASRLPQGSTDTQYF. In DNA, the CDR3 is TGTGCCAGCAGGCTACCACAGGGTAGCACAGATACGCAGTATTTT.

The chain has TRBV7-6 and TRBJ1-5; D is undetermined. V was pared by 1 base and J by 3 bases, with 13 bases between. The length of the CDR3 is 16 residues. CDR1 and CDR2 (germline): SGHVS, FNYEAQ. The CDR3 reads CASSLEEGGFNQPQHF. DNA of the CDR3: TGTGCCAGCAGCTTAGAAGAGGGCGGCTTCAATCAGCCCCAGCATTTT.

CDR3 bases: TGCGCCAGCAGCCAACTAACCAACAGGTACCTAAGGAACACCATATATTTT. Protein product: CASSQLTNRYLRNTIYF. The chain joins TRBV5-1 to TRBJ1-3; TRBD1 might be the D (5 bases). Trimming cost V 4 bases and J 7 bases, with 24 bases left between them. The CDR3 is 17 residues long. Per germline, CDR1 SGHRS and CDR2 YFSETQ.

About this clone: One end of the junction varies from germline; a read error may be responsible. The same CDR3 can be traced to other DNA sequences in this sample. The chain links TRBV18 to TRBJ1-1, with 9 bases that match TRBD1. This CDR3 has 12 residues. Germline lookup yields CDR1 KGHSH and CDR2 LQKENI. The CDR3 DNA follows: TGTGCCAGCTCACCTCGGACAGGGGAAGCCTTCTTT. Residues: CASSPRTGEAFF.

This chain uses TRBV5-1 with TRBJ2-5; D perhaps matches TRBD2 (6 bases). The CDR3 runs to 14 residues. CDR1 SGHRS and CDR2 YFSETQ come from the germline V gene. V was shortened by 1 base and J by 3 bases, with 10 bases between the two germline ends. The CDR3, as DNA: TGCGCCAGCAGCTTGAATTCGGGGGAAGAGACCCAGTACTTC. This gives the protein CASSLNSGEETQYF.

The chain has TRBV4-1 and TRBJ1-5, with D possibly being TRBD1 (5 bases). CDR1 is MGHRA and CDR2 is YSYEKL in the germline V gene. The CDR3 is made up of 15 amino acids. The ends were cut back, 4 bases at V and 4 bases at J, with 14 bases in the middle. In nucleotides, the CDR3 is TGCGCCAGCAGCCTATCCGGCAGGGAAAATCAGCCCCAGCATTTT. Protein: CASSLSGRENQPQHF.

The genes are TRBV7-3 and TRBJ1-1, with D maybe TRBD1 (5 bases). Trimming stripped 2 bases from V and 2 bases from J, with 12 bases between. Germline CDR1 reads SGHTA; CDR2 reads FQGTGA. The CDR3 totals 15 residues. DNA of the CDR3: TGTGCCAGCAGCTTACTGGGGGGAGCAAACACTGAAGCTTTCTTT. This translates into CASSLLGGANTEAFF.

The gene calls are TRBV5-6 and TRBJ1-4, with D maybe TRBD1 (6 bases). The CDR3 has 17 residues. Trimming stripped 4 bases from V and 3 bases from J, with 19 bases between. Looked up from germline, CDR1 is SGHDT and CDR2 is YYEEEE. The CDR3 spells CASSAQGAGEANEKLFF. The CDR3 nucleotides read TGTGCCAGCAGCGCACAGGGTGCGGGGGAGGCTAATGAAAAACTGTTTTTT.

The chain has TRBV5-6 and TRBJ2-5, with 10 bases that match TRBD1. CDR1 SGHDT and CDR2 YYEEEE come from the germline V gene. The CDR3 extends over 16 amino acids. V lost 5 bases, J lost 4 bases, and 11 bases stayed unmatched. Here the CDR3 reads CASSPSGGQGGETQYF. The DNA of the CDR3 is TGTGCCAGCAGTCCTTCAGGTGGACAGGGGGGAGAGACCCAGTACTTC.

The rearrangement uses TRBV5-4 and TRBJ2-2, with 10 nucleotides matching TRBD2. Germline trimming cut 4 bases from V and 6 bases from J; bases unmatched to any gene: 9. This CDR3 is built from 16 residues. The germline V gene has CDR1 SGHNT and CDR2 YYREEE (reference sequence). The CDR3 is CASSGAGLAGAGELFF. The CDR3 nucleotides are TGTGCCAGCAGCGGGGCGGGGCTAGCGGGAGCCGGGGAGCTGTTTTTT.

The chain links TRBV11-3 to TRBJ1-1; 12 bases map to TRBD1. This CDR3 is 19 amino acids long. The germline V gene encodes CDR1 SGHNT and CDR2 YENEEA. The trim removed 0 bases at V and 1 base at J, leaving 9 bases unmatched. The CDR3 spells CASSLDRGQGAGRNTEAFF. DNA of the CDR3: TGTGCCAGCAGCTTAGACCGGGGACAGGGGGCGGGTAGGAACACTGAAGCTTTCTTT.

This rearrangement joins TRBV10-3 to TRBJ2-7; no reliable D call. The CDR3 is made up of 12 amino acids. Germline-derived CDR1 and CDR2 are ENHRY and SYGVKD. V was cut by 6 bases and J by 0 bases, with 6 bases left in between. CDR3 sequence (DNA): TGTGCCATCAGCCCGTCCTCCTACGAGCAGTACTTC. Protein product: CAISPSSYEQYF.